This T cell receptor (beta chain) originates from a study of T cell repertoires in cytomegalovirus infection. Study outcomes and limitations: CMV-specific TCR beta clonotypes restricted by HLA-C dominated the ex vivo response.

TCRdb reanalysed the reads using MiXCR and keeps one entry per CDR3 protein. The table includes about 310,000 distinct CDR3 sequences, roughly 16% detected once. On this clonotype: The antigen remains unidentified.

Trimming stripped 2 bases from V and 5 bases from J, with 13 bases between. Germline values: CDR1 MDHEN, CDR2 SYDVKM. The CDR3 has 15 amino acids. This TCR was sampled from a human donor in good health (CMV status not recorded). Some clones in this sample may be carry-over from other donors' samples. The sample was PBMCs. The rearrangement links TRBV28 to TRBJ1-5; D not certain. CDR3 sequence reads: CASSLGSRFDQPQHF. DNA for the CDR3: TGTGCCAGCAGTTTAGGAAGTAGGTTCGATCAGCCCCAGCATTTT.